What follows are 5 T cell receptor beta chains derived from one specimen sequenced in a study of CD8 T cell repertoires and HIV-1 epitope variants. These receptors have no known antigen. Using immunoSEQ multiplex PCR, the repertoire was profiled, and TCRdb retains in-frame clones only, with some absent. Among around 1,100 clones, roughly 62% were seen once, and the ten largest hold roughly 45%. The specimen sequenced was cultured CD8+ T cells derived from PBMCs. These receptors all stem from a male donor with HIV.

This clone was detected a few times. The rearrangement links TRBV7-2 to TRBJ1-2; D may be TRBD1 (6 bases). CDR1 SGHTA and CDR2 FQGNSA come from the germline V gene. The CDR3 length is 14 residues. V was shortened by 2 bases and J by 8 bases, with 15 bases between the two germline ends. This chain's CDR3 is CASSLQVPGEGYTF. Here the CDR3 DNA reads TGTGCCAGCAGCTTACAGGTGCCAGGGGAAGGCTACACCTTC.

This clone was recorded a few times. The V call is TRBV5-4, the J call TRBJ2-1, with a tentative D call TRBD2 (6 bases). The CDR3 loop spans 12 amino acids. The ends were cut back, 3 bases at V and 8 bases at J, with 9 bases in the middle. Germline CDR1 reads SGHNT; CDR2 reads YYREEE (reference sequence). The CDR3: CASSSGGYEQFF. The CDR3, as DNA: TGTGCCAGCAGCTCCGGAGGGTATGAGCAGTTCTTC.

The CDR3 DNA sequence: TGCGCCAGCAGCCAAGATAAAGGGGGAAGGACTGAAGCTTTCTTT. It encodes CASSQDKGGRTEAFF. This chain connects TRBV4-1 to TRBJ1-1, with TRBD1 as a possible D gene (6 bases). Trimming removed 0 bases at V and 5 bases at J, with 13 bases between. The CDR3 is made up of 15 amino acids. Looked up from germline, CDR1 is MGHRA and CDR2 is YSYEKL.

The CDR3: CASSGGYSYEQYF. The DNA for the CDR3 is TGTGCCAGTAGTGGGGGGTACTCCTACGAGCAGTACTTC. The chain joins TRBV19 to TRBJ2-7; weak D call: TRBD2 (6 bases). The CDR3 is 13 residues long. Per the germline V gene, CDR1 is LNHDA and CDR2 is SQIVND (reference sequence). V was trimmed by 5 bases and J by 0 bases, leaving 8 bases between them. Complete variable domain (other parts from reference TRBV19 and TRBJ2-7): DGGITQSPKYLFRKEGQNVTLSCEQNLNHDAMYWYRQDPGQGLRLIYYSQIVNDFQKGDIAEGYSVSREKKESFPLTVTSAQKNPTAFYLCASSGGYSYEQYFGPGTRLTVT.

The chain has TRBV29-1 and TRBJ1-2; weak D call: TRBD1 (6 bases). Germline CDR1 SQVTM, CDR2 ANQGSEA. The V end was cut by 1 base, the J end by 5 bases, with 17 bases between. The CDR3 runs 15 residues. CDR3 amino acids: CSVEVAGGAEYGYTF. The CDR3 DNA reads TGCAGCGTTGAAGTGGCGGGGGGCGCAGAGTATGGCTACACCTTC.